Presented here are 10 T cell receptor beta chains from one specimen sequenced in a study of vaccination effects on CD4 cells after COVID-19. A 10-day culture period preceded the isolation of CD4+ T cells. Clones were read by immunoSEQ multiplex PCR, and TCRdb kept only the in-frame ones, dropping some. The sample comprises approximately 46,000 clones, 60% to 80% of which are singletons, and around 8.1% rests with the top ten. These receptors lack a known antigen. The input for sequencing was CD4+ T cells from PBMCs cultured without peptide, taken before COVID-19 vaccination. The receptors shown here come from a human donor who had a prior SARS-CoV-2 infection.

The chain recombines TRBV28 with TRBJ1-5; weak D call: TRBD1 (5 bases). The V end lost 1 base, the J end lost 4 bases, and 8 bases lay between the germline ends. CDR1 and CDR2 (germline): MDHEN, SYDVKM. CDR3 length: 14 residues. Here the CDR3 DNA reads TGTGCCAGCAGTTTATCCGGGGGGAATCAGCCCCAGCATTTT. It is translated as CASSLSGGNQPQHF.

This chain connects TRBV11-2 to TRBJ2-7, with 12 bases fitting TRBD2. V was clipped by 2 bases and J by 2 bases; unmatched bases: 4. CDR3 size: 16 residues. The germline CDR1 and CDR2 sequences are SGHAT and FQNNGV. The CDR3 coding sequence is TGTGCCAGCAGCTTACTAGCGGGAGGGACCGCCTACGAGCAGTACTTC. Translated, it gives CASSLLAGGTAYEQYF.

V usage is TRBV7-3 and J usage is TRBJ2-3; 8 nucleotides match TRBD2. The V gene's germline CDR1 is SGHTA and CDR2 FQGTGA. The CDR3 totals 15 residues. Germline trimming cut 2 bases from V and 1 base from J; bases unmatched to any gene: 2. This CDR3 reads CASSLVAGRTDTQYF. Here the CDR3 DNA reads TGTGCCAGCAGCTTAGTAGCGGGGCGCACAGATACGCAGTATTTT.

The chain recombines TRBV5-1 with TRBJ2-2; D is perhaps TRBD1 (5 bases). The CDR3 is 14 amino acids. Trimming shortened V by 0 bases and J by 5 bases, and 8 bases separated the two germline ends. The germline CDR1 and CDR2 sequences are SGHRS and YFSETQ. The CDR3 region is CASSLEQGTGELFF. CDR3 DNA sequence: TGCGCCAGCAGCTTGGAGCAGGGAACCGGGGAGCTGTTTTTT. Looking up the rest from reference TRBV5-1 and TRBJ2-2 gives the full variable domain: KAGVTQTPRYLIKTRGQQVTLSCSPISGHRSVSWYQQTPGQGLQFLFEYFSETQRNKGNFPGRFSGRQFSNSRSEMNVSTLELGDSALYLCASSLEQGTGELFFGEGSRLTVL.

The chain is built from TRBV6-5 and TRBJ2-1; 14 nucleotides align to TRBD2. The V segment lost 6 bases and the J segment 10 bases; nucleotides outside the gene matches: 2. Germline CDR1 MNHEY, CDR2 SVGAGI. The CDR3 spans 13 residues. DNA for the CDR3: TGTGCCAGCAGGGGACTAGCGGGAGAGGAGCAGTTCTTC. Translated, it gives CASRGLAGEEQFF.

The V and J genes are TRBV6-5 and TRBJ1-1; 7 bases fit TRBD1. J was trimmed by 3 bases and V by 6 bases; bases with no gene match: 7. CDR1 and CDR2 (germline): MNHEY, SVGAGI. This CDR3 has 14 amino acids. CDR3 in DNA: TGTGCCAGCAGACGACAGGGAGGGGACACTGAAGCTTTCTTT. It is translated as CASRRQGGDTEAFF.

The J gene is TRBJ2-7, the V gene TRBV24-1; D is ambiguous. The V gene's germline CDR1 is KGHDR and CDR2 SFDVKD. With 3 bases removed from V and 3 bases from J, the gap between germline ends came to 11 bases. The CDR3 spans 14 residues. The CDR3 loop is CATSDDRAYYEQYF. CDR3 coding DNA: TGTGCCACCAGTGATGATCGAGCATACTACGAGCAGTACTTC.

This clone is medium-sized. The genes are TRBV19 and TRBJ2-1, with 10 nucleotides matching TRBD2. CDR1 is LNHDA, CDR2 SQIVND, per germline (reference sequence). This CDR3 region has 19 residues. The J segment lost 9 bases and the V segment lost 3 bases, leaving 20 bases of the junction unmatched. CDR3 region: CASSIGPNRASGSPPEQFF. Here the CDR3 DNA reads TGTGCCAGTAGTATCGGGCCAAATCGGGCTAGCGGGAGCCCCCCTGAGCAGTTCTTC.

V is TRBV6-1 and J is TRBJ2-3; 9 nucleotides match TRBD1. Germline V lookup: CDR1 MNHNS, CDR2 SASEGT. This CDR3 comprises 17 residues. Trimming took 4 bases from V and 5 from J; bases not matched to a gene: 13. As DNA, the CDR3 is TGTGCCAGCAGTGTCTACCTTACAGGGGGCGCGGGAGATACGCAGTATTTT. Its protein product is CASSVYLTGGAGDTQYF.

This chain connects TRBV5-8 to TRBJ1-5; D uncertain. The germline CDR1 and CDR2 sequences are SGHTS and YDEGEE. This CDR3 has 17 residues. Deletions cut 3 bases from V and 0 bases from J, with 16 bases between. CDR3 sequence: CASSSLVWIYSNQPQHF. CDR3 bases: TGTGCCAGCAGCTCCCTGGTGTGGATTTATAGCAATCAGCCCCAGCATTTT. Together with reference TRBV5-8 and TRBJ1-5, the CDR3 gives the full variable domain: EAGVTQSPTHLIKTRGQQATLRCSPISGHTSVYWYQQALGLGLQFLLWYDEGEERNRGNFPPRFSGRQFPNYSSELNVNALELEDSALYLCASSSLVWIYSNQPQHFGDGTRLSIL.